The 23 T cell receptor beta chains presented below share a single source sample, sequenced in a study. MiXCR, run by TCRdb on the 5' RACE reads, gives a single entry per CDR3 protein. Seen here are 62,000 or so distinct CDR3 sequences, less than 30% observed once, and the top ten hold around 2.1%. Treg sorting used a CD4+CD25+CD127-/low gate. Sequences were obtained from tumor-infiltrating Tregs sorted from the breast tumor. The receptors originated from a female donor with breast cancer.

The V and J genes are TRBV4-2 and TRBJ2-1; no reliable D call. The CDR3 has 13 amino acids. V was trimmed by 7 bases and J by 0 bases, leaving 7 bases between them. CDR1 and CDR2 (germline): LGHNA, YNFKEQ. For the CDR3, the DNA is TGTGCCAGCACGTCCCGCTCCTACAATGAGCAGTTCTTC. Encoded protein: CASTSRSYNEQFF.

This clonotype was found once. This sequence joins TRBV20-1 and TRBJ2-7, with TRBD1 matching 8 bases. Per the germline V gene, CDR1 is DFQATT and CDR2 is SNEGSKA (reference sequence). This CDR3 contains 14 residues. The V gene end was trimmed by 3 bases and the J gene end by 3 bases; junction bases not matched to a gene: 7. This CDR3 is CSASEDRVDYEQYF. CDR3 bases: TGCAGTGCTAGTGAGGACAGGGTTGACTACGAGCAGTACTTC.

The chain is built from TRBV11-2 and TRBJ1-5; the D is unclear. Looked up from germline, CDR1 is SGHAT and CDR2 is FQNNGV. This CDR3 contains 13 residues. The V end lost 5 bases, the J end lost 2 bases, and 7 bases lay between the germline ends. The CDR3 sequence: CASSPFGNQPQHF. The CDR3 DNA is TGTGCCAGCAGCCCGTTCGGCAATCAGCCCCAGCATTTT.

Concerning this clonotype: One base away lies a much larger clone, so this may be a sequencing read error. The V call is TRBV7-2, the J call TRBJ1-1; tentative D call: TRBD1 (5 bases). Germline V gene sequence: CDR1 SGHTA, CDR2 FQGNSA. The CDR3 is 15 residues long. CDR3 bases: TGTGCCGGCAGCTTACAAGGGGATTTTGGGACTGAAGCTTTCTTT. It codes for CAGSLQGDFGTEAFF.

The gene calls are TRBV28 and TRBJ1-2; TRBD1 matches 7 bases. V lost 7 bases and J lost 8; bases outside the gene matches: 10. CDR3 length: 13 amino acids. Germline V gives CDR1 MDHEN, CDR2 SYDVKM. The CDR3: CASNRRDSRGYTF. The CDR3 coding sequence is TGTGCCAGCAACCGCCGGGACAGCCGGGGCTACACCTTC.

In its sample, this clonotype was seen a few times. The rearrangement uses TRBV4-3 and TRBJ2-1; 7 bases fit TRBD1. From germline, CDR1 is LGHNA and CDR2 YSLEER. After removal of 4 bases from V and 0 bases from J, the junction contained 3 bases not matched to a gene. The CDR3 runs 15 residues. This CDR3 is CASSLEGASYNEQFF. The CDR3 DNA follows: TGCGCCAGCAGCCTTGAGGGGGCCTCCTACAATGAGCAGTTCTTC.

This clonotype was seen more than once but under ten times. The chain uses TRBV11-2 and TRBJ2-1; 8 nucleotides match TRBD2. Germline CDR1 is SGHAT and CDR2 is FQNNGV. The J segment lost 9 bases and the V segment lost 3 bases, leaving 16 bases of the junction unmatched. The CDR3 has 17 residues. Written as DNA, the CDR3 is TGTGCCAGCAGCTTTCGGAGAGCGGGAGTCTCTCGGAGTGAGCAGTTCTTC. Its translation: CASSFRRAGVSRSEQFF.

The chain links TRBV6-2 or TRBV6-3 to TRBJ2-7, with 9 bases matching TRBD1. CDR3 length: 16 amino acids. After removal of 2 bases from V and 4 bases from J, the junction contained 9 bases not matched to a gene. CDR1 MNHEY and CDR2 SVGEGT come from the germline V gene. DNA for the CDR3: TGTGCCAGCAGTTACCGAGGACAGGGGAAACATTACGAGCAGTACTTC. Protein sequence: CASSYRGQGKHYEQYF.

In this sample, this clonotype turned up many times. The gene calls are TRBV6-1 and TRBJ2-7; D may be TRBD1 (5 bases). V lost 3 bases to trimming and J lost 3 bases, with 6 bases between them. Germline V gene data show CDR1 as MNHNS and CDR2 as SASEGT. The CDR3 totals 12 residues. CDR3 protein: CASSDRVYEQYF. CDR3 DNA sequence: TGTGCCAGCAGTGACAGGGTCTACGAGCAGTACTTC.

This clonotype was seen a few times. The genes are TRBV6-1 and TRBJ2-6; no clear D gene. Trimming left V 6 bases short and J 0 bases short, with 18 bases between. In germline, CDR1 is MNHNS, CDR2 SASEGT. This CDR3 spans 18 amino acids. The CDR3 region has the DNA TGTGCCAGCAGGGGCAGAGCCATCACCAACTCTGGGGCCAACGTCCTGACTTTC. Translating gives CASRGRAITNSGANVLTF.

This clonotype occurred a few times. The chain uses TRBV5-5 and TRBJ1-2, with 7 bases matching TRBD1. With 5 bases clipped from V and 8 bases from J, the junction kept 9 bases outside the gene matches. Germline V gives CDR1 SGHKS, CDR2 YYEKEE (reference sequence). The CDR3 sequence is 13 residues long. The CDR3 sequence: CASSTGGGDGYTF. The CDR3 nucleotides are TGTGCCAGCAGTACCGGAGGGGGCGACGGCTACACCTTC.

This clonotype has a handful of counts. The chain carries TRBV6-2 or TRBV6-3 and TRBJ2-6, with 9 positions matching TRBD1. The germline V gene has CDR1 MNHEY and CDR2 SVGEGT. The CDR3 has 17 amino acids. V lost 10 bases, J lost 4 bases, and 14 bases stayed unmatched. The CDR3 reads CATIRGDRVFGANVLTF. CDR3 DNA sequence: TGTGCCACCATCCGGGGGGACAGGGTCTTCGGGGCCAACGTCCTGACTTTC.

This clonotype occurred many times. The chain couples TRBV20-1 to TRBJ1-4; D unresolved. V dropped 5 bases and J dropped 8 bases, with 15 bases sitting between them. Germline V lookup: CDR1 DFQATT, CDR2 SNEGSKA (reference sequence). This CDR3 spans 13 amino acids. CDR3 nucleotide sequence: TGCAGTGCTTACAAGCGCCTCGAAGAAAAACTGTTTTTT. This encodes CSAYKRLEEKLFF.

This clonotype was observed a single time. At one end, the junction sequence differs from germline, possibly due to a read error. The J gene is TRBJ2-2, the V gene TRBV12-3 or TRBV12-4, with D possibly being TRBD1 (6 bases). CDR3 length: 14 residues. The chain's CDR3 is CASSPDRNTGEPFF. In DNA, the CDR3 is TGTGCCAGCAGTCCGGACAGAAACACCGGGGAGCCGTTTTTT.

To note about this clonotype: Because the CDR3 is missing its conserved closing phenylalanine or tryptophan, this is likely a read error. The rearrangement joins TRBV20-1 to TRBJ2-7, with TRBD2 matching 10 bases. Germline CDR1 reads DFQATT; CDR2 reads SNEGSKA (reference sequence). This CDR3 is 13 amino acids long. CDR3 nucleotide sequence: TGCAGTTCTAGGGCTAGCGGGAGTTACGAGCAGTACTCC. This translates into CSSRASGSYEQYS.

This clonotype was observed a few times. Just one base apart from a much larger clone, this may be a read error. The chain links TRBV4-1 to TRBJ2-7; D remains ambiguous. CDR3 length: 16 amino acids. The germline V gene encodes CDR1 MGHRA and CDR2 YSYEKL. The V and J ends lost 4 bases and 3 bases respectively, with 19 bases between them. The CDR3 spells CASSRSMISRHYEQYF. CDR3 coding DNA: TGCGCCAGCAGCCGCTCAATGATAAGTCGGCACTACGAGCAGTACTTC.

The chain uses TRBV4-1 and TRBJ2-5; 15 nucleotides match TRBD2. Trimming took 2 bases from V and 4 from J; bases not matched to a gene: 5. Per the germline V gene, CDR1 is MGHRA and CDR2 is YSYEKL. The CDR3 contains 17 residues. DNA of the CDR3: TGCGCCAGCAGCCAAAGGGGACTAGCGGGGGGAGTAGAGACCCAGTACTTC. Translating gives CASSQRGLAGGVETQYF.

The chain uses TRBV20-1 and TRBJ2-2, with 12 bases identical to TRBD1. CDR3 length equals 17 residues. Trimming removed 1 base from V and 7 bases from J; junction bases left unmatched: 10. Germline V CDR1 and CDR2: DFQATT, SNEGSKA (reference sequence). CDR3 amino acids: CSARVPYRDRGRGELFF. DNA of the CDR3: TGCAGTGCTAGAGTTCCATACCGGGACAGGGGGCGCGGGGAGCTGTTTTTT.

The chain uses TRBV19 and TRBJ2-1; D is perhaps TRBD2 (6 bases). CDR3 size: 13 residues. CDR1 is LNHDA, CDR2 SQIVND, per germline (reference sequence). V was clipped by 3 bases and J by 6 bases, with 9 bases between them. CDR3 sequence (DNA): TGTGCCAGTAGTATGCAGCGGGCCAATGAGCAGTTCTTC. Its protein product is CASSMQRANEQFF.

This clonotype was seen ten or more times. This chain links TRBV4-3 with TRBJ2-1; 10 nucleotides agree with TRBD1. The V gene's germline CDR1 is LGHNA and CDR2 YSLEER. Trimming took 0 bases from V and 7 from J; bases not matched to a gene: 9. CDR3 size: 17 residues. The CDR3 sequence is CASSQDTGTGARNEQFF. CDR3 nucleotide sequence: TGCGCCAGCAGCCAAGATACTGGGACAGGGGCCAGGAATGAGCAGTTCTTC.

The V call is TRBV5-1, the J call TRBJ2-1; 12 bases line up with TRBD2. The CDR3 consists of 15 residues. The ends lost 4 bases at V and 5 bases at J; junction bases unmatched: 4. Per germline, CDR1 SGHRS and CDR2 YFSETQ. The DNA for the CDR3 is TGCGCCAGCAGCATGCGGACTAGCGGGGACAATGAGCAGTTCTTC. Translating it yields CASSMRTSGDNEQFF.

The rearrangement uses TRBV20-1 and TRBJ2-3; D could derive from TRBD1 or TRBD2 (5 bases each). CDR1 DFQATT and CDR2 SNEGSKA come from the germline V gene (reference sequence). This CDR3 is 14 amino acids long. The V gene lost 4 bases and the J gene lost 4 bases, with 15 bases spanning the gap. CDR3 nucleotide sequence: TGCAGTGCTACCGGGGCCTATTACTCAGATACGCAGTATTTT. Amino acids: CSATGAYYSDTQYF.

This clonotype showed up many times. The chain carries TRBV6-1 and TRBJ2-2, with 8 bases that match TRBD1. Germline V gives CDR1 MNHNS, CDR2 SASEGT. This CDR3 contains 14 residues. V lost 3 bases to trimming and J lost 6 bases; unmatched junction nucleotides: 3. For the CDR3, the DNA is TGTGCCAGCAGTGAGATGACAGGGGCCGGGGAGCTGTTTTTT. Residues: CASSEMTGAGELFF.